Here is one TCR beta chain with its context. Its antigen remains unknown. The data are from a study of early T cells in non-severe SARS-CoV-2 infection. Study-level information: Sequencing was performed on bulk RNA from unsorted whole blood, leaving chains unpaired. Study-wide points: The study's VDJdb matching favored anti-spike CD8 responses and missed private and CD4 specificities.

TCRdb re-derived calls from the 5' RACE reads in MiXCR, one entry per CDR3 protein. The data show 90,000 to 100,000 distinct CDR3 sequences, about 12% seen once. The J segment lost 1 base and the V segment lost 3 bases, leaving 0 bases of the junction unmatched. The CDR3 loop spans 13 amino acids. Germline assignment: CDR1 DFQATT and CDR2 SNEGSKA (reference sequence). The clonotype originates from an adult who was a healthcare worker with PCR-confirmed SARS-CoV-2 infection or an uninfected control (not recorded which). The sample comprised whole blood. The gene calls are TRBV20-1 and TRBJ2-3; TRBD2 matches 8 bases. The CDR3 DNA reads TGCAGTGCTAGCGGGGGGGGCACAGATACGCAGTATTTT. It codes for CSASGGGTDTQYF.